These T cell receptor beta chains were read from a single sample in a study of T-cell reconstitution after alpha-beta-depleted transplantation in children. TCRdb called the PCR reads again in MiXCR, with one record for every CDR3 protein. The sample has 250,000 to 300,000 distinct CDR3 sequences; approximately 9.6% are singletons. This specimen was PBMCs from the stem cell graft donor, taken from the stem cell graft. The receptors derive from a human donor who donated a stem cell graft to a child with SCID. The CDR3 runs from the conserved cysteine through the conserved F or W. A D gene is named only where the DNA matches it firmly. For some rows the clone size is stated as once, few or many, or as a class when expanded; others skip it.

V	D	size	J	DNA	CDR3
TRBV4-1	TRBD1	many	TRBJ1-1	TGCGCCAGCAGCCAAGGGGGGACAGGGTGGGCGAACACTGAAGCTTTCTTT	CASSQGGTGWANTEAFF
TRBV5-1	.	.	TRBJ2-3	TGCGCCAGCAGCCCAGGGACACACAGGACAGATACGCAGTATTTT	CASSPGTHRTDTQYF
TRBV27	.	.	TRBJ2-2	TGTGCCAGCAGTTTAAGATGGTCAGGGTCGGGCACCGGGGAGCTGTTTTTT	CASSLRWSGSGTGELFF
TRBV12-5	TRBD1	few	TRBJ2-3	TGTGCTAGTGGTTTGGGACAGGGGGCGGATACGCAGTATTTT	CASGLGQGADTQYF
TRBV20-1	TRBD1	.	TRBJ1-4	TGCAGTGCTAGACGGACAGGGGATGAAAAACTGTTTTTT	CSARRTGDEKLFF
TRBV12-3/TRBV12-4	TRBD2	.	TRBJ2-3	TGTGCCAGCCTTTCGGGGGGTCCTAGCACAGATACGCAGTATTTT	CASLSGGPSTDTQYF
TRBV5-1	TRBD1	many	TRBJ2-7	TGCGCCAGCAGCTTGTCCCCGGGACAGCAGGTCTACGAGCAGTACTTC	CASSLSPGQQVYEQYF
TRBV7-8	TRBD1	many	TRBJ2-7	TGTGCCAGCAGCTTATTTACAGGACAGGGAAACGAGCAGTACTTC	CASSLFTGQGNEQYF
TRBV5-6	.	.	TRBJ1-5	TGTGCCAGCAGCTCCTACTTGACAGCTAGCAATCAGCCCCAGCATTTT	CASSSYLTASNQPQHF
TRBV5-1	.	.	TRBJ1-3	TGCGCCAGCAGCCAGGACCTGGGGGGAAACACCATATATTTT	CASSQDLGGNTIYF
TRBV12-3/TRBV12-4	TRBD2	many	TRBJ2-5	TGTGCCAGCAGTTTTCGGGGGGAAGAGACCCAGTACTTC	CASSFRGEETQYF
TRBV5-8	TRBD2	.	TRBJ2-2	TGTGCCAGCAGTCCCGCGGGGGGACTTTACACCGGGGAGCTGTTTTTT	CASSPAGGLYTGELFF
TRBV3-1	TRBD1	.	TRBJ1-5	TGTGCCAGCAGCCAAGGGGGACAGTACAATCAGCCCCAGCATTTT	CASSQGGQYNQPQHF
TRBV10-3	.	few	TRBJ1-1	TGTGCCATCAGTGGGAGTGGGACTGAAGCTTTCTTT	CAISGSGTEAFF
TRBV2	.	.	TRBJ2-7	TGTGCCAGCAGTGATGTCGTCAAAGGGGACGGTACCTACGAGCAGTACTTC	CASSDVVKGDGTYEQYF
TRBV7-8	TRBD1	.	TRBJ1-5	TGTGCCAGCAGCACAAGACAGGGTCGCAATCAGCCCCAGCATTTT	CASSTRQGRNQPQHF
TRBV27	TRBD2	.	TRBJ2-1	TGTGCCAGCAGTACCCCCGGGACTAGACAACTGAGTGAGCAGTTCTTC	CASSTPGTRQLSEQFF
TRBV5-1	TRBD1	few	TRBJ2-2	TGCGCCAGCAGCGAACAGGGGACCACCGGGGAGCTGTTTTTT	CASSEQGTTGELFF
TRBV20-1	TRBD2	.	TRBJ2-5	TGCAGTGCTAGAGATCGGGAGGGGAAGTCCAGCCAAGAGACCCAGTACTTC	CSARDREGKSSQETQYF
TRBV3-1	TRBD1	many	TRBJ1-2	TGTGCCAGCAGCCAAGGAGGCAGGGGGGACTATGGCTACACCTTC	CASSQGGRGDYGYTF
TRBV9	.	many	TRBJ2-5	TGTGCCAGTTCGCGTGGGGAGACCCAGTACTTC	CASSRGETQYF
TRBV19	TRBD1	.	TRBJ2-2	TGTGCCAGTAGTGGACAGGGGGCGGTCACCGGGGAGCTGTTTTTT	CASSGQGAVTGELFF
TRBV4-2	.	.	TRBJ2-5	TGTGCCAGCAGCCAAGATTTGAGTGGGGAGACCCAGTACTTC	CASSQDLSGETQYF
TRBV15	TRBD1	many	TRBJ1-1	TGTGCCACCTCCGACGACAGGGAGAACACTGAAGCTTTCTTT	CATSDDRENTEAFF
TRBV25-1	.	few	TRBJ1-1	TGTGCCAGCGTCCCTAGAAACGTGCAGAGCATGAACACTGAAGCTTTCTTT	CASVPRNVQSMNTEAFF
TRBV6-5	.	few	TRBJ1-2	TGTGCCAGCAGTTACCTCGGGGGGCACTATGGCTACACCTTC	CASSYLGGHYGYTF